Detailed here is one TCR beta chain. The germline V and J ends were trimmed by 8 bases and 3 bases, with 11 bases remaining between them. Germline V gives CDR1 SNHLY, CDR2 FYNNEI. This CDR3 spans 12 amino acids. The record originates from a study of cytomegalovirus exposure and HLA in healthy donors. It was with 60 Vbeta and 13 Jbeta primers that the PCR ran. Sequencing was performed with immunoSEQ multiplex PCR; in TCRdb, only in-frame clones are kept and a portion is missing. The sample consists of fewer than 80,000 clones, about 70% of them appearing once. The sample taken for sequencing was PBMCs. This chain joins TRBV2 and TRBJ2-7, with D possibly matching TRBD2 (5 bases). The receptor was derived from a man aged 18 to 35 in good health and CMV-seronegative. CDR3: CASRLTNYEQYV. The CDR3 bases are TGTGCCAGCCGACTAACGAACTACGAGCAGTACGTC.